A selection of T cell receptor beta chains follows, all from one sample in a study of shared T cell receptors in the human thymus. Libraries were prepared by immunoSEQ multiplex PCR; TCRdb keeps only in-frame clonotypes and omits some of them. The sample carries 500,000 to 750,000 clones, approximately 87% recorded once. In addition, the sample was reused for a study of human thymus T cells.

Specimen: thymocytes. The origin of the receptors is a boy in the first two years of life with a congenital heart defect. Both conserved end residues are part of each CDR3. The order of the fields is J gene, clone size, V gene, D gene, CDR3 protein, CDR3 DNA. D genes are given only for firm matches. Only part of the rows carry a size: once, few, many, or a class if the clone is expanded.

J: TRBJ2-4; size: -; V: TRBV15; D: TRBD1; CDR3: CATSGDRGGAKNIQYF; DNA: TGTGCCACCAGCGGCGACAGGGGGGGAGCCAAAAACATTCAGTACTTC
J: TRBJ2-3; size: -; V: TRBV28; D: TRBD2; CDR3: CASTPGLADYTDTQYF; DNA: TGTGCCAGCACCCCCGGTCTAGCGGATTACACAGATACGCAGTATTTT
J: TRBJ1-5; size: -; V: TRBV11-2; D: -; CDR3: CASSLQGDGQPQHF; DNA: TGTGCCAGCAGCTTGCAGGGTGACGGTCAGCCCCAGCATTTT
J: TRBJ2-7; size: -; V: TRBV4-3; D: -; CDR3: CASSQDGPSSYEQYF; DNA: TGCGCCAGCAGCCAAGATGGGCCGAGCTCCTACGAGCAGTACTTC
J: TRBJ2-5; size: once; V: TRBV14; D: -; CDR3: CASSQQGRLETQYF; DNA: TGTGCCAGCAGCCAACAGGGAAGATTAGAGACCCAGTACTTC
J: TRBJ2-1; size: -; V: TRBV7-9; D: -; CDR3: CASSLALAYHEQFF; DNA: TGTGCCAGCAGCTTAGCGCTAGCGTACCATGAGCAGTTCTTC
J: TRBJ2-1; size: -; V: TRBV9; D: -; CDR3: CASSVGGHIPDEQFF; DNA: TGTGCCAGCAGCGTAGGGGGACATATTCCCGATGAGCAGTTCTTC
J: TRBJ2-5; size: -; V: TRBV11-2; D: -; CDR3: CASSLEAPGGPRSEETQYF; DNA: TGTGCCAGCAGCTTAGAGGCTCCCGGGGGGCCAAGGTCCGAAGAGACCCAGTACTTC
J: TRBJ2-7; size: -; V: TRBV4-3; D: -; CDR3: CASSQASSYEQYF; DNA: TGCGCCAGCAGCCAAGCGAGCTCCTACGAGCAGTACTTC
J: TRBJ1-2; size: -; V: TRBV5-3; D: -; CDR3: CARRLSGNTRANYGYTF; DNA: TGTGCCAGAAGACTGTCCGGGAATACGAGAGCTAACTATGGCTACACCTTC
J: TRBJ2-2; size: -; V: TRBV7-2; D: TRBD1; CDR3: CASSLPLQGAGGELFF; DNA: TGTGCCAGCAGCTTACCCCTACAGGGGGCAGGCGGGGAGCTGTTTTTT
J: TRBJ2-3; size: -; V: TRBV6-6; D: TRBD2; CDR3: CASRDLAGVGDTQYF; DNA: TGTGCCAGCAGGGATCTAGCGGGAGTGGGAGATACGCAGTATTTT
J: TRBJ2-3; size: -; V: TRBV9; D: -; CDR3: CASSVGDGRGGADTQYF; DNA: TGTGCCAGCAGCGTCGGGGATGGGCGGGGTGGCGCAGATACGCAGTATTTT
J: TRBJ2-7; size: -; V: TRBV28; D: TRBD2; CDR3: CASSPPLSGRASEQYF; DNA: TGTGCCAGCAGTCCCCCCCTAAGCGGGAGGGCGAGCGAGCAGTACTTC
J: TRBJ2-5; size: -; V: TRBV7-6; D: TRBD2; CDR3: CASSLGGLAGGSETQYF; DNA: TGTGCCAGCAGCTTAGGGGGACTAGCGGGAGGGTCGGAGACCCAGTACTTC
J: TRBJ1-2; size: -; V: TRBV7-2; D: -; CDR3: CASSLVRGAIYGYTF; DNA: TGTGCCAGCAGCTTAGTACGGGGGGCCATCTATGGCTACACCTTC
J: TRBJ1-1; size: -; V: TRBV5-4; D: TRBD1; CDR3: CASSSARGRGTEAFF; DNA: TGTGCCAGCAGCTCAGCCAGGGGGCGGGGGACTGAAGCTTTCTTT
J: TRBJ1-1; size: -; V: TRBV4-1; D: -; CDR3: CASSQKEERQAGNTEAFF; DNA: TGCGCCAGCAGCCAAAAGGAGGAAAGACAGGCAGGGAACACTGAAGCTTTCTTT
J: TRBJ2-7; size: once; V: TRBV4-3; D: TRBD2; CDR3: CASSQVAGTSGIPYEQYF; DNA: TGCGCCAGCAGCCAAGTCGCCGGGACTAGCGGGATCCCCTACGAGCAGTACTTC
J: TRBJ2-1; size: -; V: TRBV9; D: TRBD2; CDR3: CASSPGTRRSNEQFF; DNA: TGTGCCAGCAGCCCTGGGACTAGGAGGTCCAATGAGCAGTTCTTC
J: TRBJ2-2; size: -; V: TRBV5-1; D: -; CDR3: CASSPDSPNTGELFF; DNA: TGCGCCAGCAGCCCGGACAGTCCGAACACCGGGGAGCTGTTTTTT
J: TRBJ2-7; size: -; V: TRBV5-4; D: TRBD2; CDR3: CASSCPSGGTPYEQYF; DNA: TGTGCCAGCAGCTGCCCTAGCGGGGGGACCCCCTACGAGCAGTACTTC